This entry concerns a single T cell receptor (beta chain). The data belong to a study of blood T cell repertoires in COVID-19. Study-level information: Sites in the United States, Italy and Spain provided acute and convalescent COVID-19 samples. PBMCs, B-cell-depleted T cells, or T cells were the source of the cDNA or gDNA that made up the material.

J gave up 4 bases and V 3 bases, and 7 bases lay outside the gene matches. The CDR3 has 16 amino acids. The V gene's germline CDR1 is MDHEN and CDR2 SYDVKM. Using immunoSEQ multiplex PCR, the repertoire was profiled, and TCRdb retains in-frame clones only, with some absent. The repertoire has roughly 200,000 clones, about 81% of them found once; the top ten carry 7.8%. The clonotype comes from a woman in her sixties or seventies with COVID-19, enrolled during active disease. This rearrangement joins TRBV28 to TRBJ2-1, with 9 bases identical to TRBD2. The sequenced sample was peripheral blood. CDR3 residues: CASSFLSGGSYNEQFF. The CDR3 nucleotides are TGTGCCAGCAGTTTCCTTAGCGGGGGCTCTTACAATGAGCAGTTCTTC.